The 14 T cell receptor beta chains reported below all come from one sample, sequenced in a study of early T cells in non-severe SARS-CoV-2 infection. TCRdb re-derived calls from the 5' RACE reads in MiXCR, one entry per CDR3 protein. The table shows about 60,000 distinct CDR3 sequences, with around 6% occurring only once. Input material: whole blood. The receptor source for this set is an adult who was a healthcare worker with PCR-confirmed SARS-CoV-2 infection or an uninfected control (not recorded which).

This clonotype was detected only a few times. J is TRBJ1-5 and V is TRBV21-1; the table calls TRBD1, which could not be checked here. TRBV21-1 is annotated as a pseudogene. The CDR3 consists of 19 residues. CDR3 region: CASNPSGFSGQYSNQPQHF. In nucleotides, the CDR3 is TGTGCCAGCAACCCCTCCGGGTTTTCGGGACAGTATAGCAATCAGCCCCAGCATTTT.

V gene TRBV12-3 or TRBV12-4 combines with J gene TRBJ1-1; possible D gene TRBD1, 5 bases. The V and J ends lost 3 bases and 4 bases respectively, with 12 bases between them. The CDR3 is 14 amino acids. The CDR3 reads CASSFDGRGTEAFF. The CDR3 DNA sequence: TGTGCCAGCAGTTTTGACGGGAGGGGCACTGAAGCTTTCTTT.

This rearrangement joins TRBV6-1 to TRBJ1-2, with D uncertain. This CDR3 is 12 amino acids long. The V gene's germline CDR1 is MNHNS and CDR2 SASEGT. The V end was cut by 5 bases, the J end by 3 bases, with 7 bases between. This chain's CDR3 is CASSSWDYGYTF. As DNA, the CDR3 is TGTGCCAGCAGTTCCTGGGACTATGGCTACACCTTC.

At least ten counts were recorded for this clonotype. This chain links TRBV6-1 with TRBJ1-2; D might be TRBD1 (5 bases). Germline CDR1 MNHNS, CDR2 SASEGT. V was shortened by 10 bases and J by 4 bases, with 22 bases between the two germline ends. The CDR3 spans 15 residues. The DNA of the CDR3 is TGTGCCACCACCCCCGGGGCAGGAGTCTTCTATGGCTACACCTTC. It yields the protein CATTPGAGVFYGYTF.

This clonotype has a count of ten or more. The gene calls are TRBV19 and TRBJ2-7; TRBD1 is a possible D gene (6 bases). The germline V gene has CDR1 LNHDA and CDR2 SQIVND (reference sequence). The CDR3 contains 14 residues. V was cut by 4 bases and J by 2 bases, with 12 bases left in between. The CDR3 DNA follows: TGTGCCAGTAGTAGACAGGAATACACCTACGAGCAGTACTTC. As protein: CASSRQEYTYEQYF.

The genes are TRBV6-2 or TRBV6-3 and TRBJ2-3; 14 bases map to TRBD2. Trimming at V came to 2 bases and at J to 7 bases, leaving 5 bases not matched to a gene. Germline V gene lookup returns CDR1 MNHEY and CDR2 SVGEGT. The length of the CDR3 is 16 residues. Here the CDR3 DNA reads TGTGCCAGCAGTTACCCGGGACTAGCGGGGGTTAATACGCAGTATTTT. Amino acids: CASSYPGLAGVNTQYF.

The CDR3: CASSDVAGTGEETQYF. DNA of the CDR3: TGTGCCAGCAGTGATGTTGCCGGGACAGGGGAAGAGACCCAGTACTTC. This chain links TRBV25-1 with TRBJ2-5; 10 nucleotides match TRBD1. Per the germline V gene, CDR1 is MGHDK and CDR2 is SYGVNS. V shed 3 bases, J shed 3 bases, and the junction held 7 bases outside the gene matches. CDR3 length equals 16 residues.

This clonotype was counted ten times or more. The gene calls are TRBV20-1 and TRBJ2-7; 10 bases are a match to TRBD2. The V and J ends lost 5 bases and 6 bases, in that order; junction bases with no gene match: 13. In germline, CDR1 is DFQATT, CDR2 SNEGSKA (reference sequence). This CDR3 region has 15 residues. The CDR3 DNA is TGCAGTGCTGTCCATAGCGGGAGGTCGCCGGGCGAGCAGTACTTC. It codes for CSAVHSGRSPGEQYF.

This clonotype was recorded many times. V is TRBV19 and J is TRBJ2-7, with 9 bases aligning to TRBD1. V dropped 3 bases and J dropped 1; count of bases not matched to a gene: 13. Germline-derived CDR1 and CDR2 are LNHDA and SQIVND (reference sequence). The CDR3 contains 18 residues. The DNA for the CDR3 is TGTGCCAGTAGTATCGAACCGCAAGGACAGGGGCGATCCTACGAGCAGTACTTC. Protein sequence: CASSIEPQGQGRSYEQYF.

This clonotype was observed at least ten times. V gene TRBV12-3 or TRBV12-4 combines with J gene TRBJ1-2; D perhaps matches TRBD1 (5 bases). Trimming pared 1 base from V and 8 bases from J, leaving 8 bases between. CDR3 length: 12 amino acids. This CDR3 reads CASSLGQGGYTF. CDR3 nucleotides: TGTGCCAGCAGTTTAGGGCAGGGAGGCTACACCTTC.

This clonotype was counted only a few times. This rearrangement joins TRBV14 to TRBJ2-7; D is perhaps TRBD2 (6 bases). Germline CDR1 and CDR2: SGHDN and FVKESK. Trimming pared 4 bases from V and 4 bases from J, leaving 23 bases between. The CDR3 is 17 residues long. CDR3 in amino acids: CASSPQPGLPNAYEQYF. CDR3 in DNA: TGTGCCAGCAGCCCCCAACCGGGACTCCCGAATGCGTACGAGCAGTACTTC.

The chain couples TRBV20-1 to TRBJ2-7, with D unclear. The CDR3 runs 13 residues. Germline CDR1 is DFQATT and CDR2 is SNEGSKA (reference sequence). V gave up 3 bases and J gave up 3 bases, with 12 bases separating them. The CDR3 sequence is CSASPPAYYEQYF. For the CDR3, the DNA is TGCAGTGCTAGCCCCCCGGCGTACTACGAGCAGTACTTC.

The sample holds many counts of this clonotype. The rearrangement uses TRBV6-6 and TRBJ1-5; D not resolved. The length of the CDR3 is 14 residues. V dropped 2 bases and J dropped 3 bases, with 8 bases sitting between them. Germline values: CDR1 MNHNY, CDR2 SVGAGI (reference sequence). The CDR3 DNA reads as TGTGCCAGCAGTTACCTCGACATCAATCAGCCCCAGCATTTT. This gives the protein CASSYLDINQPQHF.

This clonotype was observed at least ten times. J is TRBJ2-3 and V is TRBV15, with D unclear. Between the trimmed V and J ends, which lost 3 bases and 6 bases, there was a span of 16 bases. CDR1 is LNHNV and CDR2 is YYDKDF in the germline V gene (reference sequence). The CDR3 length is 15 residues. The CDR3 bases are TGTGCCACCAGCAGCGGCCCGATGCCCTTGGATACGCAGTATTTT. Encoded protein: CATSSGPMPLDTQYF.